Listed below are T cell receptor beta chains from one sample, sequenced in a study of T cell repertoires in cytomegalovirus infection. TCRdb re-derived calls from the reads in MiXCR, one entry per CDR3 protein. The sample has about 80,000 distinct CDR3 sequences; more than 3.5% are singletons. Sequencing was performed on PBMCs. These receptors were collected from a human donor in good health (CMV status not recorded). Some clones in this sample may be carry-over from other donors' samples. Both conserved end residues are part of each CDR3. The size field is filled for only some rows; it gives once, few, many or a size class.

v_call,j_call,clone_size,cdr3_aa
TRBV27,TRBJ2-7,many,CASSRNTGTKQYF
TRBV7-6,TRBJ1-3,many,CASSPDRGDSGNTIYF
TRBV12-3/TRBV12-4,TRBJ1-1,many,CASSLIDTEAFF
TRBV27,TRBJ1-2,many,CASSSKLRSYGYTF
TRBV4-3,TRBJ1-1,many,CASSQDILGWNEAFF
TRBV18,TRBJ2-6,many,CASSPTISGANVLTF
TRBV4-3,TRBJ2-3,many,CASSQDGPTSGGAADTQYF
TRBV7-2,TRBJ2-7,many,CASSLDFAGGEQYF
TRBV28,TRBJ1-1,many,CASSLEDPISEAFF
TRBV12-3/TRBV12-4,TRBJ1-3,many,CASSLHSRSGNTIYF
TRBV5-5,TRBJ2-1,many,CASSFLGQGTYNEQFF
TRBV7-2,TRBJ2-3,NA,CASSLVHGAVTQYF
TRBV4-3,TRBJ2-7,many,CASSHGTGGSYEQYF
TRBV7-9,TRBJ1-1,many,CASSLGWRETTEAFF
TRBV28,TRBJ2-7,many,CASTADRTTYEQYF
TRBV7-2,TRBJ2-3,many,CASSPGQGSDTQYF
TRBV12-3/TRBV12-4,TRBJ2-3,many,CASSQPRRGSTDTQYF
TRBV19,TRBJ1-1,many,CASSTQSSSNTEAFF
TRBV7-2,TRBJ2-4,many,CASSLYLGVGGKNIQYF
TRBV12-3/TRBV12-4,TRBJ2-3,many,CASSPGEFTDTQYF
TRBV28,TRBJ2-3,few,CASSSTGTETGPDTQYF
TRBV5-5,TRBJ1-2,many,CASSLGWELFYGYTF
TRBV7-9,TRBJ2-1,NA,CASSRTEAATDHEQFF
TRBV4-2,TRBJ2-3,many,CASSQARNTQYF
TRBV6-5,TRBJ1-1,few,CASSYSGQLNTEAFF
TRBV7-8,TRBJ1-1,many,CASSLAWGQVEAFF
TRBV3-1,TRBJ1-1,many,CASSQFITGPNTEAFF
TRBV28,TRBJ2-1,many,CASSFIGEGYNEQFF
TRBV20-1,TRBJ2-7,many,CSASLGATYEQYF
TRBV12-3/TRBV12-4,TRBJ2-7,many,CASSLRSGNARSSYEQYF
TRBV6-1,TRBJ1-1,many,CASSPDRGRTEAFF
TRBV6-2/TRBV6-3,TRBJ2-7,many,CASSRWDLRYSYEQYF
TRBV11-3,TRBJ2-6,many,CASSPSGAGANVLTF
TRBV28,TRBJ1-1,many,CASHFSGSDEAFF
TRBV6-2/TRBV6-3,TRBJ2-3,many,CASRPTTTDTQYF
TRBV7-2,TRBJ1-3,many,CASSLDRGNTIYF
TRBV20-1,TRBJ1-6,many,CSAREEGRGSYNSPLHF
TRBV28,TRBJ1-6,many,CASSSRVMRHNSPLHF
TRBV9,TRBJ2-7,many,CASIRVPSTDASYEQYF
TRBV6-2/TRBV6-3,TRBJ2-7,many,CASSYNWGLAGGPAAPWEQYF
TRBV28,TRBJ1-3,NA,CASTETGTGNTIYF
TRBV28,TRBJ1-1,many,CASVRAGERGTEAFF
TRBV7-1,TRBJ1-1,NA,CASTKGNEAFF
TRBV7-2,TRBJ2-3,many,CASSLARGDTQYF
TRBV5-5,TRBJ1-1,many,CASSFSYREMYTEAFF
TRBV30,TRBJ1-4,many,CAWKSTQTNEKLFF
TRBV5-4,TRBJ2-5,NA,CASSLSQETQYF
TRBV6-5,TRBJ2-5,few,CASSYLDRVGETQYF
TRBV28,TRBJ1-1,many,CASSPWASGTVNTEAFF
TRBV28,TRBJ1-1,many,CASSGRDLRGNAEAFF
TRBV12-3/TRBV12-4,TRBJ1-4,many,CASSLSGVEKLFF
TRBV7-2,TRBJ2-7,many,CASSSPAAGGFYEQYF
TRBV5-4,TRBJ1-6,many,CASSLLDRADSPLHF
TRBV19,TRBJ1-6,many,CASSTNRGARSYNSPLHF
TRBV30,TRBJ1-5,many,CAWSAGWTQPQHF